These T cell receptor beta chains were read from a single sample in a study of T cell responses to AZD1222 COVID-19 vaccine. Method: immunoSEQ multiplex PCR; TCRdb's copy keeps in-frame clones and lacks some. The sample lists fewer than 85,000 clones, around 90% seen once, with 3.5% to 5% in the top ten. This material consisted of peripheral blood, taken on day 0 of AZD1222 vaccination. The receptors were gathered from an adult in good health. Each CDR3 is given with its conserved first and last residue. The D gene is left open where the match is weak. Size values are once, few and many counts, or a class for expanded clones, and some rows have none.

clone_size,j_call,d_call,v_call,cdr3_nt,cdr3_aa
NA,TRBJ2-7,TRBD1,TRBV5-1,TGCGCCAGCAGCTTGGGTTCCGAGGGCAGGGGGCTCGGATTTCGCTACGAGCAGTACTTC,CASSLGSEGRGLGFRYEQYF
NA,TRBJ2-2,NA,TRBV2,TGTGCCAGCAGCGCGAACACCGGGGAGCTGTTTTTT,CASSANTGELFF
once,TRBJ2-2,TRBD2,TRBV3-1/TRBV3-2,TGTGCCAGCAGCTACCTCCCGCGGGAGTATATGACCGGGGAGCTGTTTTTT,CASSYLPREYMTGELFF
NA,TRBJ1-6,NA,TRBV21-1,TGTGCCAGCAGCAAAGCGGCCCGGGACCATAATTCACCCCTCCACTTT,CASSKAARDHNSPLHF
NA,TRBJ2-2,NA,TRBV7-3,TGTGCCAGCAGCCCAGGCGTAATTGGCGGGGAGCTGTTTTTT,CASSPGVIGGELFF
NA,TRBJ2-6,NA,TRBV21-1,TGTGCCAGCAGCTTTCGGACAGGGGCCTTCTCTGGGGCCAACGTCCTGACTTTC,CASSFRTGAFSGANVLTF
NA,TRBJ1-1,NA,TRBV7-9,TGTGCCAGCAGCTTTGGAGGGGTGAACACTAAAGCTTTCTTT,CASSFGGVNTKAFF
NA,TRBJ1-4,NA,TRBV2,TGTGCCAGCAGTAGGAACGCCTGGGGAGAAAAACTGTTTTTT,CASSRNAWGEKLFF
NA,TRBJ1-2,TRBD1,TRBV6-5,TGTGCCAGCAGAACCAGGGGGCGAGGTAACTATGGCTACACCTTC,CASRTRGRGNYGYTF
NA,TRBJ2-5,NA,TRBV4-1,TGCGCCAGCAGCCAAGTCATCGGCGGAAAAGAGACCCAGTACTTC,CASSQVIGGKETQYF
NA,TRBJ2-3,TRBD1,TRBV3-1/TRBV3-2,TGTGCCAGCAGCCATATGACAGGGGGCCGTGGAGATACGCAGTATTTT,CASSHMTGGRGDTQYF
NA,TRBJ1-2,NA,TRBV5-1,TGCGCCAGCAGCGACGGACCTAAATTTGACGGGGGTGGCTACACCTTC,CASSDGPKFDGGGYTF
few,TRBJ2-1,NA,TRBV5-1,TGCGCCAGCAGCTTGGTTGGCGGGCCCTACAATGAGCAGTTCTTC,CASSLVGGPYNEQFF
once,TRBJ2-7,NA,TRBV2,TGTGCCAGCAGTGAGCAGGCCAGGGTGGGCGAGCAGTACTTC,CASSEQARVGEQYF
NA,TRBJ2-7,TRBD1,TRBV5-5,TGTGCCAGCAGTCAAGACCGGACAGGATTATACGAGCAGTACTTC,CASSQDRTGLYEQYF
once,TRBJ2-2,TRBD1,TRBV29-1,TGCAGCGTCGCGACAGGGGGCAGGGCCGGGGAGCTGTTTTTT,CSVATGGRAGELFF
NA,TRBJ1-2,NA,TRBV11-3,TGTGCCAGCAGCTTCGATGTTTGGAAATATGGCTACACCTTC,CASSFDVWKYGYTF
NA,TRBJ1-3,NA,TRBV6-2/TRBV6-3,TGTGCCAGCAGCCCGGACGACGTAAGGCTCTCTGGAAACACCATATATTTT,CASSPDDVRLSGNTIYF
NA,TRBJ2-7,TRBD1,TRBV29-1,TGCAGCGCCAGCCCCAGGGGGAGCTCCTACGAGCAGTACTTC,CSASPRGSSYEQYF
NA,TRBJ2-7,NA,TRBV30,TGTGCCTGGAGCCTGGACAGAAGCTCCTACGAGCAGTACTTC,CAWSLDRSSYEQYF
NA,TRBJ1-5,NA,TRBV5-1,TGCGCCAGCAGCTTGGGGGAAGTGAGCAATCAGCCCCAGCATTTT,CASSLGEVSNQPQHF
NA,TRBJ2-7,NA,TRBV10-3,TGTGCCATCACGGCAGGGCCTCCGTCTTACGAGCAGTACTTC,CAITAGPPSYEQYF
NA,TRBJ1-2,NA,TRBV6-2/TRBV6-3,TGTGCCAGCAGTTACTTAGGTGTTGGCTACACCTTC,CASSYLGVGYTF
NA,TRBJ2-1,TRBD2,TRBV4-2,TGTGCCAGCAGCCAATTAGCGGGAGCAGGCTACAATGAGCAGTTCTTC,CASSQLAGAGYNEQFF
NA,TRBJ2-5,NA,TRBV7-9,TGTGCCAGCAGCCCGGCAGGGGAGACCCAGTACTTC,CASSPAGETQYF
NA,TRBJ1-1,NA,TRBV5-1,TGCGCCAGCAGCCCAGAGCCACGGGCTGAAGCTTTCTTT,CASSPEPRAEAFF
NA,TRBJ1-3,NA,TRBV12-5,TGTGCTAGTGGTGCTGACATCCTCGGAAACACCATATATTTT,CASGADILGNTIYF
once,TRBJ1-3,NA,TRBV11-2,TGTGCCAGCAGCTTATTCGCCGGAAACACCATATATTTT,CASSLFAGNTIYF
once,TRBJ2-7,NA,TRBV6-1,TGTGCCAGCAGTGAGGACATCCGATCCTACGAGCAGTACTTC,CASSEDIRSYEQYF
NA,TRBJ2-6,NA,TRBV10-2,TGCGCCAGCAGTGAGTGGGGGGACTCCAGTCACATTGGGGCCAACGTCCTGACTTTC,CASSEWGDSSHIGANVLTF
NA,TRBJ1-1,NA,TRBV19,TGTGCCAGTAGTAATAAGGGGCCCACTGAAGCTTTCTTT,CASSNKGPTEAFF
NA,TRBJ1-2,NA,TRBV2,TGTGCCAGCATCGGGGGGAACTATGGCTACACCTTC,CASIGGNYGYTF
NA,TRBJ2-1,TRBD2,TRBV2,TGTGCCAGCAGATCCAGACTAGCGGGAGCGGAGAATGAGCAGTTCTTC,CASRSRLAGAENEQFF
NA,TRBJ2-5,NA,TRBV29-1,TGCAGCGTTGGGGGAATTCAGAAGACCCAGTACTTC,CSVGGIQKTQYF
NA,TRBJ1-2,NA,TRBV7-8,TGTGCCAGCAGCTTAGGAGGGACCACCCTAGGGGGCTACACCTTC,CASSLGGTTLGGYTF
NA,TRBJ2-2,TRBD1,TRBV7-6,TGTGCCAGCAGCATCGAGGACAGGGGTCGGGAGCTGTTTTTT,CASSIEDRGRELFF
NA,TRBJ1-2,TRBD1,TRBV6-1,TGTGCCAGCAGTGAGGAACAGGGGCCGTCGCAGATAGGGTATGGCTACACCTTC,CASSEEQGPSQIGYGYTF
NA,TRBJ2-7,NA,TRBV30,TGTGCCTGGAGTTCGGAACAGAGCTACGAGCAGTACTTC,CAWSSEQSYEQYF
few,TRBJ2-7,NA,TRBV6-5,TGTGCCAGCACGGGGACGGACCCAGCTGGCCAGCAGTACTTC,CASTGTDPAGQQYF